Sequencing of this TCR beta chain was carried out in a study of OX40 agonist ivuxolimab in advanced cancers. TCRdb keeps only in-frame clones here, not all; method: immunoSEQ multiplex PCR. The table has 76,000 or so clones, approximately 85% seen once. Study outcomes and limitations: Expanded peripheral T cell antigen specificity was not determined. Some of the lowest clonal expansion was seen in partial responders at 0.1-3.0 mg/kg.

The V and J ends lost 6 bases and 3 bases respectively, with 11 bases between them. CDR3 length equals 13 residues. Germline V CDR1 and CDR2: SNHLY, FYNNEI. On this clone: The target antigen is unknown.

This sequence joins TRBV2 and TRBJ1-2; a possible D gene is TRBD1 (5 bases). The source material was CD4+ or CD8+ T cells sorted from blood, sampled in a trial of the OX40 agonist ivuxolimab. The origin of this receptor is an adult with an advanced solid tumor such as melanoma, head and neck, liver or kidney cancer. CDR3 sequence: CASRGGVDYGYTF. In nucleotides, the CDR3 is TGTGCCAGCAGAGGAGGGGTAGACTATGGCTACACCTTC. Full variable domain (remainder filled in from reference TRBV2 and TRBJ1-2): EPEVTQTPSHQVTQMGQEVILRCVPISNHLYFYWYRQILGQKVEFLVSFYNNEISEKSEIFDDQFSVERPDGSNFTLKIRSTKLEDSAMYFCASRGGVDYGYTFGSGTRLTVV.